A single sample gave rise to the 20 T cell receptor beta chains below, sequenced in a study of cytomegalovirus exposure and HLA in healthy donors. Use of 60 Vbeta and 13 Jbeta primers characterized the PCR. The table came from immunoSEQ multiplex PCR; TCRdb's copy has only in-frame clones and leaves some out. The sample shows some 150,000 clones, more than 60% of them seen only once. Sequencing used PBMCs. These receptor sequences come from a female donor in good health and CMV-seronegative.

The genes are TRBV6-5 and TRBJ2-1; 12 bases match TRBD2. Germline CDR1 is MNHEY and CDR2 is SVGAGI. The CDR3 consists of 15 residues. Trimming cost V 4 bases and J 8 bases; bases outside gene matches: 6. The CDR3: CASSLWTSGKDEQFF. CDR3 bases: TGTGCCAGCAGTTTATGGACTAGCGGGAAGGATGAGCAGTTCTTC.

The V call is TRBV5-6, the J call TRBJ2-3; 7 positions match TRBD2. The junction had 4 bases not matched to a gene; V was cut back by 2 bases and J by 1 base. Germline CDR1 SGHDT, CDR2 YYEEEE. The CDR3 loop spans 15 amino acids. CDR3 in amino acids: CASSFTGGRTDTQYF. In nucleotides, the CDR3 is TGTGCCAGCAGCTTCACGGGAGGACGCACAGATACGCAGTATTTT.

The chain has TRBV7-2 and TRBJ2-7; TRBD2 might be the D (5 bases). The CDR3 runs 12 residues. Germline loops: CDR1 SGHTA, CDR2 FQGNSA. V was clipped by 6 bases and J by 1 base, with 7 bases between them. CDR3: CASRGGSYEQYF. The CDR3 DNA reads as TGTGCCAGCAGGGGCGGGTCCTACGAGCAGTACTTC.

The CDR3 protein is CASSSIRQGRRGVNTEAFF. Here the CDR3 DNA reads TGTGCCAGCAGTTCCATCCGACAGGGACGGAGGGGAGTGAACACTGAAGCTTTCTTT. V and J are TRBV28 and TRBJ1-1; 7 nucleotides align to TRBD1. The germline V gene has CDR1 MDHEN and CDR2 SYDVKM. The CDR3 runs 19 residues. The trim removed 4 bases at V and 0 bases at J, leaving 17 bases unmatched.

The CDR3: CASSLDSHNEKLFF. The DNA for the CDR3 is TGTGCCAGCAGCTTAGACAGCCATAATGAAAAACTGTTTTTT. The J gene is TRBJ1-4, the V gene TRBV5-5; D possibly corresponds to TRBD1 (5 bases). Trimming took off 2 bases at V and 4 bases at J, with 9 bases between the two ends. Germline V gene data show CDR1 as SGHKS and CDR2 as YYEKEE (reference sequence). The CDR3 covers 14 residues. Full variable domain (missing parts from reference TRBV5-5 and TRBJ1-4): DAGVTQSPTHLIKTRGQQVTLRCSPISGHKSVSWYQQVLGQGPQFIFQYYEKEERGRGNFPDRFSARQFPNYSSELNVNALLLGDSALYLCASSLDSHNEKLFFGSGTQLSVL.

This clone appeared a single time. The rearrangement joins TRBV11-2 to TRBJ2-1, with TRBD2 matching 12 bases. The CDR3 has 16 amino acids. Germline loops: CDR1 SGHAT, CDR2 FQNNGV. V lost 6 bases, J lost 8 bases, and 11 bases stayed unmatched. This CDR3 is CASRPSGREGRDEQFF. As DNA, the CDR3 is TGTGCCAGCAGACCTAGCGGGAGGGAGGGGAGGGATGAGCAGTTCTTC.

V and J are TRBV5-6 and TRBJ1-6, with unresolved D. This CDR3 has 16 residues. V was shortened by 3 bases and J by 8 bases, with 18 bases between the two germline ends. Germline V gives CDR1 SGHDT, CDR2 YYEEEE. The CDR3 sequence: CASSSWTASGDSPLHF. CDR3 DNA sequence: TGTGCCAGCAGCTCCTGGACTGCAAGTGGGGATTCACCCCTCCACTTT.

This clone was observed once. The V and J genes are TRBV14 and TRBJ1-4; tentatively, D is TRBD1 (5 bases). This CDR3 spans 15 amino acids. CDR1 is SGHDN, CDR2 FVKESK, per germline. The ends were cut back, 4 bases at V and 0 bases at J, with 9 bases in the middle. This CDR3 is CASSRQITTNEKLFF. The DNA of the CDR3 is TGTGCCAGCAGCCGACAGATCACAACTAATGAAAAACTGTTTTTT. The variable domain in full, with the rest retrieved from reference TRBV14 and TRBJ1-4, is EAGVTQFPSHSVIEKGQTVTLRCDPISGHDNLYWYRRVMGKEIKFLLHFVKESKQDESGMPNNRFLAERTGGTYSTLKVQPAELEDSGVYFCASSRQITTNEKLFFGSGTQLSVL.

The rearrangement links TRBV7-3 to TRBJ1-2; 9 positions agree with TRBD1. Germline trimming cut 4 bases from V and 1 base from J; bases unmatched to any gene: 4. The CDR3 runs to 15 residues. Germline V gives CDR1 SGHTA, CDR2 FQGTGA. CDR3 sequence (DNA): TGTGCCAGCAGCTCAGGACAGGGGATTAACTATGGCTACACCTTC. This sequence encodes CASSSGQGINYGYTF.

The chain couples TRBV29-1 to TRBJ1-3; D uncertain. Germline CDR1 and CDR2: SQVTM and ANQGSEA. The V and J ends lost 6 bases and 2 bases respectively, with 11 bases between them. The CDR3 extends over 13 amino acids. CDR3 sequence (DNA): TGCAGCGTGCGAGGACTGGCTGGAAACACCATATATTTT. As protein: CSVRGLAGNTIYF.

Comments on this clone: At one boundary the junction diverges from the germline segment, which might be a read error. The rearrangement links TRBV5-6 to TRBJ2-6; D perhaps matches TRBD1 (5 bases). The CDR3 is 17 residues long. From germline, CDR1 is SGHDT and CDR2 YYEEEE. The CDR3 DNA is TGTGCCAGCAGCTTGGTGGGCGGAGTCTCTGGGGCCAACGTCCTGATTTTC. This sequence encodes CASSLVGGVSGANVLIF.

This chain links TRBV5-3 with TRBJ2-7; D unclear. TRBV5-3 is flagged as an ORF with uncertain function. This CDR3 is built from 9 residues. This CDR3 is CASSYEQYF. DNA for the CDR3: TGTGCGAGCTCCTACGAGCAGTACTTC.

The chain uses TRBV11-2 and TRBJ2-7; a possible D gene is TRBD2 (6 bases). Germline V gene lookup returns CDR1 SGHAT and CDR2 FQNNGV. V lost 3 bases to trimming and J lost 3 bases, with 12 bases between them. The CDR3 is made up of 14 amino acids. CDR3 protein: CASSLLGGFYEQYF. The CDR3 DNA sequence: TGTGCCAGCAGCTTGCTGGGGGGTTTCTACGAGCAGTACTTC.

The chain employs TRBV18 and TRBJ1-4; D call uncertain. V gave up 2 bases and J gave up 0 bases, with 7 bases separating them. CDR3 length: 15 amino acids. Per the germline V gene, CDR1 is KGHSH and CDR2 is LQKENI. CDR3 sequence reads: CASSPSGATNEKLFF. The CDR3 region has the DNA TGTGCCAGCTCACCATCCGGGGCAACTAATGAAAAACTGTTTTTT.

The chain uses TRBV28 and TRBJ1-2; 7 bases fit TRBD1. V was clipped by 8 bases and J by 4 bases; unmatched bases: 7. The CDR3 consists of 13 residues. CDR1 and CDR2 from the germline V gene are MDHEN and SYDVKM. As DNA, the CDR3 is TGTGCCAGCCAACCCGGGGACAGCTATGGCTACACCTTC. It yields the protein CASQPGDSYGYTF.

The chain uses TRBV28 and TRBJ1-1; D unresolved. The germline V gene has CDR1 MDHEN and CDR2 SYDVKM. CDR3 length: 13 amino acids. Trimming removed 11 bases at V and 0 bases at J, with 13 bases between. CDR3 nucleotide sequence: TGTGCCCGCCCGGGTTTTATGAACACTGAAGCTTTCTTT. Protein sequence: CARPGFMNTEAFF.

The sample holds a few counts of this clone. The genes are TRBV9 and TRBJ1-1; no definite D call. The CDR3 extends over 13 amino acids. With 0 bases removed from V and 0 bases from J, the gap between germline ends came to 3 bases. Germline assignment: CDR1 SGDLS and CDR2 YYNGEE. The CDR3 sequence is CASSVVVNTEAFF. CDR3 DNA: TGTGCCAGCAGCGTAGTAGTGAACACTGAAGCTTTCTTT.

The chain is built from TRBV29-1 and TRBJ1-1, with TRBD1 identical over 7 bases. Trimming at V came to 5 bases and at J to 1 base, leaving 4 bases not matched to a gene. The CDR3 spans 13 residues. From germline, CDR1 is SQVTM and CDR2 ANQGSEA. DNA of the CDR3: TGCAGCGTTACACAGGGGACGAACACTGAAGCTTTCTTT. Its protein product is CSVTQGTNTEAFF.

This clone was counted once. The chain combines TRBV19 with TRBJ2-3; 8 bases map to TRBD2. Germline values: CDR1 LNHDA, CDR2 SQIVND (reference sequence). The CDR3 is made up of 13 amino acids. With V trimmed by 11 bases and J by 3 bases, 7 bases remained unmatched. The CDR3 bases are TGTGCCGCAGCGGGAGTGGCTACAGATACGCAGTATTTT. Translating gives CAAAGVATDTQYF.

The V and J genes are TRBV7-2 and TRBJ1-3, with D uncertain. Looked up from germline, CDR1 is SGHTA and CDR2 is FQGNSA. The length of the CDR3 is 16 residues. Between the trimmed V and J ends, which lost 4 bases and 3 bases, there was a span of 16 bases. The chain's CDR3 is CASSSQTTSVGNTIYF. The CDR3 bases are TGTGCCAGCAGCTCCCAGACTACATCCGTTGGAAACACCATATATTTT. Based on the CDR3 plus reference TRBV7-2 and TRBJ1-3, the full variable domain is GAGVSQSPSNKVTEKGKDVELRCDPISGHTALYWYRQSLGQGLEFLIYFQGNSAPDKSGLPSDRFSAERTGGSVSTLTIQRTQQEDSAVYLCASSSQTTSVGNTIYFGEGSWLTVV.